The source of this T cell receptor (beta chain) is a study of identical twins. A remark on this clonotype: Its antigen is currently unknown.

Everyone who donated was a healthy Caucasian. Findings of the study overall: For cord blood, abundant beta clonotypes had fewer insertions, unlike memory repertoires, which showed none. Zero-insertion findings could be partly confounded by invariant cells (MAIT and iNKT cells).

Template switching created a universal primer site, and the cDNA included unique molecular identifiers. TCRdb analysed the 5' RACE reads with MiXCR anew, one entry per CDR3 protein. This table holds more than 350,000 distinct CDR3 sequences, roughly 9% found once. The CDR3 contains 16 residues. The germline V gene encodes CDR1 SGHRS and CDR2 YFSETQ. Trimming cost V 4 bases and J 6 bases; bases outside gene matches: 5. Sequencing was carried out using naive T cells sorted from blood. This chain uses TRBV5-1 with TRBJ2-2, with 14 bases that match TRBD2. This clonotype originated in a woman aged 45-65 years in good health. The CDR3 bases are TGCGCCAGCAGCCAGGGACTAGCGGGAGCCGCCGGGGAGCTGTTTTTT. It encodes CASSQGLAGAAGELFF.